These 29 T cell receptor beta chains were all obtained from the same sample, sequenced in a study of blood T cell repertoires in COVID-19. Produced via immunoSEQ multiplex PCR; TCRdb's table is partial and in-frame only. The sample records fewer than 500,000 clones, around 89% being singletons. The sequenced sample consisted of peripheral blood. These receptors all stem from a woman aged 25 to 39 with acute or convalescent COVID-19.

The chain links TRBV7-9 to TRBJ2-1; tentatively, D is TRBD1 (6 bases). This CDR3 comprises 14 residues. From germline, CDR1 is SEHNR and CDR2 FQNEAQ (reference sequence). Trimming pared 1 base from V and 8 bases from J, leaving 12 bases between. The DNA of the CDR3 is TGTGCCAGCAGCTTAGATCAGGGGTGGGATGAGCAGTTCTTC. Protein product: CASSLDQGWDEQFF.

The chain employs TRBV5-1 and TRBJ1-2; 10 bases agree with TRBD1. The length of the CDR3 is 19 residues. The junction had 18 bases not matched to a gene; V was cut back by 4 bases and J by 3 bases. CDR1 and CDR2 from the germline V gene are SGHRS and YFSETQ. CDR3 protein: CASSLAIPGQGRADYGYTF. CDR3 sequence (DNA): TGCGCCAGCAGCCTAGCAATCCCGGGACAGGGGAGGGCCGACTATGGCTACACCTTC.

This sequence joins TRBV9 and TRBJ2-5; D is ambiguous. This CDR3 spans 14 amino acids. Germline values: CDR1 SGDLS, CDR2 YYNGEE. The ends were cut back, 0 bases at V and 5 bases at J, with 11 bases in the middle. The CDR3 nucleotides are TGTGCCAGCAGCGTAGATACGGGTTACGAGACCCAGTACTTC. Translation: CASSVDTGYETQYF.

This clone was counted between two and nine times. The chain links TRBV9 to TRBJ2-1; D is unresolved. The CDR3 contains 13 residues. The ends were cut back, 0 bases at V and 4 bases at J, with 5 bases in the middle. The germline V gene has CDR1 SGDLS and CDR2 YYNGEE. CDR3 protein: CASSVDQYNEQFF. CDR3 sequence (DNA): TGTGCCAGCAGCGTAGATCAATACAATGAGCAGTTCTTC. The complete variable domain, with remaining parts taken from reference TRBV9 and TRBJ2-1, reads DSGVTQTPKHLITATGQRVTLRCSPRSGDLSVYWYQQSLDQGLQFLIQYYNGEERAKGNILERFSAQQFPDLHSELNLSSLELGDSALYFCASSVDQYNEQFFGPGTRLTVL.

CDR3 sequence: CASSQDGGSYEQYF. CDR3 coding DNA: TGTGCCAGCAGCCAGGACGGAGGGTCGTACGAGCAGTACTTC. This chain uses TRBV6-2 or TRBV6-3 with TRBJ2-7; D perhaps matches TRBD2 (6 bases). This CDR3 spans 14 amino acids. CDR1 is MNHEY and CDR2 is SVGEGT in the germline V gene. Trimming stripped 6 bases from V and 4 bases from J, with 16 bases between.

This clone is a singleton in its sample. This rearrangement joins TRBV7-2 to TRBJ2-7; TRBD2 matches 9 bases. Per the germline V gene, CDR1 is SGHTA and CDR2 is FQGNSA. This CDR3 has 15 residues. With 5 bases clipped from V and 1 base from J, the junction kept 6 bases outside the gene matches. In DNA, the CDR3 is TGTGCCAGCAGCCTTCAGACTAGCGGTTCCTACGAGCAGTACTTC. Translation: CASSLQTSGSYEQYF.

The chain employs TRBV2 and TRBJ1-3; TRBD1 aligns across 7 bases. Trimming at V came to 3 bases and at J to 1 base, leaving 12 bases not matched to a gene. Germline CDR1 SNHLY, CDR2 FYNNEI. This CDR3 has 18 amino acids. As DNA, the CDR3 is TGTGCCAGCAGTGACGAGACAGGGTTTGCGGGGTCTGGAAACACCATATATTTT. Its translation: CASSDETGFAGSGNTIYF.

The sample holds one count of this clone. An end of the junction differs from the germline gene, which may be a read error. The J gene is TRBJ2-3, the V gene TRBV5-1; 11 nucleotides align to TRBD2. Germline V gene data show CDR1 as SGHRS and CDR2 as YFSETQ. The CDR3 runs 15 residues. CDR3 coding DNA: TGCGCCAGCAGATTGGGACTAGCGGTCGGGGATACGCAGTATTTT. It yields the protein CASRLGLAVGDTQYF.

The genes are TRBV28 and TRBJ1-6, with 7 bases lining up with TRBD1. V gave up 5 bases and J gave up 10 bases; unmatched junction bases: 11. CDR3 length: 15 residues. Germline V gene data show CDR1 as MDHEN and CDR2 as SYDVKM. CDR3 sequence: CASSTTRGFGSPLHF. The DNA of the CDR3 is TGTGCCAGCAGTACTACCAGGGGGTTTGGGTCACCCCTCCACTTT.

In DNA form, the CDR3 reads TGTGCCAGCAGTCCCGGGACAGCCCCAAGAAAACTCTATGGCTACACCTTC. Its translation: CASSPGTAPRKLYGYTF. The chain joins TRBV28 to TRBJ1-2; 7 nucleotides align to TRBD1. Trimming took 5 bases from V and 4 from J; bases not matched to a gene: 16. The V gene's germline CDR1 is MDHEN and CDR2 SYDVKM. CDR3 length: 17 amino acids.

The rearrangement joins TRBV9 to TRBJ1-5, with D possibly being TRBD1 (6 bases). There are 15 residues in the CDR3. CDR1 is SGDLS and CDR2 is YYNGEE in the germline V gene. V was clipped by 0 bases and J by 9 bases, with 16 bases between them. Written as DNA, the CDR3 is TGTGCCAGCAGCGTAGAGGGGGACCCACTCCGGCCCCAGCATTTT. Its protein product is CASSVEGDPLRPQHF. The full variable domain, in which reference TRBV9 and TRBJ1-5 provide the parts outside the CDR3, is DSGVTQTPKHLITATGQRVTLRCSPRSGDLSVYWYQQSLDQGLQFLIQYYNGEERAKGNILERFSAQQFPDLHSELNLSSLELGDSALYFCASSVEGDPLRPQHFGDGTRLSIL.

V gene TRBV19 combines with J gene TRBJ1-3; a weak D match, TRBD1 (5 bases). Trimming removed 6 bases from V and 7 bases from J, with 13 bases in between. There are 13 residues in the CDR3. CDR1 is LNHDA, CDR2 SQIVND, per germline (reference sequence). DNA of the CDR3: TGTGCCAGTAGCGCCAGGGAAAGCAACACCATATATTTT. This gives the protein CASSARESNTIYF.

The gene calls are TRBV4-1 and TRBJ2-7, with D hard to call. In germline, CDR1 is MGHRA, CDR2 YSYEKL. The CDR3 has 15 amino acids. Trimming removed 1 base at V and 2 bases at J, with 12 bases between. In nucleotides, the CDR3 is TGCGCCAGCAGCCAAGTCGTGACTCAGACCTACGAGCAGTACTTC. This translates into CASSQVVTQTYEQYF.

This clone was counted once. This chain uses TRBV5-5 with TRBJ1-1; TRBD1 is a possible D gene (5 bases). V was clipped by 2 bases and J by 3 bases, with 11 bases between them. Germline lookup yields CDR1 SGHKS and CDR2 YYEKEE (reference sequence). The CDR3 covers 14 residues. The CDR3 reads CASSFLGGDTEAFF. In nucleotides, the CDR3 is TGTGCCAGCAGCTTTCTCGGAGGGGACACTGAAGCTTTCTTT.

The V and J genes are TRBV3-1 (or the pseudogene TRBV3-2) and TRBJ2-3, with a possible D match to TRBD2 (6 bases). The CDR3 is 18 residues long. Trimming shortened V by 1 base and J by 1 base, and 18 bases separated the two germline ends. The germline CDR1 and CDR2 sequences are LGHDT and YNNKEL (reference sequence). The CDR3 DNA follows: TGTGCCAGCAGCCAAGGCCCACCGATTTGGGGGGGCACAGATACGCAGTATTTT. Translation: CASSQGPPIWGGTDTQYF.

The rearrangement joins TRBV19 to TRBJ1-2; TRBD1 matches at 7 bases. The CDR3 has 13 residues. The V and J ends lost 6 bases and 5 bases, in that order; junction bases with no gene match: 6. Germline V gene lookup returns CDR1 LNHDA and CDR2 SQIVND (reference sequence). The CDR3 here is CASRRGTDYGYTF. The CDR3 DNA follows: TGTGCCAGTAGGAGGGGGACAGATTATGGCTACACCTTC.

V is TRBV14 and J is TRBJ2-7; D is possibly TRBD1 (6 bases). V lost 0 bases, J lost 6 bases, and 18 bases lay in between. This CDR3 region has 16 residues. The germline gives CDR1 SGHDN, CDR2 FVKESK. CDR3 sequence: CASSQERNRVKSEQYF. CDR3 nucleotides: TGTGCCAGCAGCCAAGAGCGAAACAGGGTGAAAAGCGAGCAGTACTTC. Full variable domain (remainder filled in from reference TRBV14 and TRBJ2-7): EAGVTQFPSHSVIEKGQTVTLRCDPISGHDNLYWYRRVMGKEIKFLLHFVKESKQDESGMPNNRFLAERTGGTYSTLKVQPAELEDSGVYFCASSQERNRVKSEQYFGPGTRLTVT.

V gene TRBV2 combines with J gene TRBJ1-1, with D unclear. The CDR3 extends over 15 amino acids. Trimming shortened V by 1 base and J by 0 bases, and 9 bases separated the two germline ends. The germline CDR1 and CDR2 sequences are SNHLY and FYNNEI. CDR3: CASSEGAAMNTEAFF. The CDR3 region has the DNA TGTGCCAGCAGTGAAGGGGCAGCCATGAACACTGAAGCTTTCTTT.

This rearrangement joins TRBV3-1 (or the pseudogene TRBV3-2) to TRBJ2-1; TRBD2 matches 10 bases. The CDR3 totals 15 residues. Trimming took 1 base from V and 7 from J; bases not matched to a gene: 4. Germline lookup yields CDR1 LGHDT and CDR2 YNNKEL (reference sequence). In DNA form, the CDR3 reads TGTGCCAGCAGCCAAGGGCGTAGCGGGGGGAATGAGCAGTTCTTC. Amino acids: CASSQGRSGGNEQFF.

V gene TRBV27 combines with J gene TRBJ2-2; 9 nucleotides match TRBD2. The ends lost 7 bases at V and 6 bases at J; junction bases unmatched: 12. This CDR3 comprises 16 residues. Germline CDR1 MNHEY, CDR2 SMNVEV (reference sequence). The chain's CDR3 is CASTPRGGGVAGELFF. The CDR3 nucleotides are TGTGCCAGCACCCCCAGGGGCGGGGGGGTGGCCGGGGAGCTGTTTTTT.

V gene TRBV27 combines with J gene TRBJ2-1, with a possible D match to TRBD1 (5 bases). The V gene lost 5 bases and the J gene lost 9 bases, with 14 bases spanning the gap. The CDR3 is 13 residues long. CDR1 is MNHEY and CDR2 is SMNVEV in the germline V gene (reference sequence). The CDR3 is CASSVDSMGEQFF. The DNA of the CDR3 is TGTGCCAGCAGTGTAGACAGCATGGGTGAGCAGTTCTTC.

V is TRBV28 and J is TRBJ2-5, with unresolved D. V lost 7 bases, J lost 4 bases, and 16 bases lay in between. CDR1 is MDHEN, CDR2 SYDVKM, per germline. The CDR3 has 14 amino acids. This CDR3 is CASTPFSIPETQYF. CDR3 sequence (DNA): TGTGCCAGCACCCCCTTCTCTATACCAGAGACCCAGTACTTC.

The rearrangement uses TRBV7-9 and TRBJ2-2; D perhaps matches TRBD2 (6 bases). Germline V gene lookup returns CDR1 SEHNR and CDR2 FQNEAQ (reference sequence). This CDR3 has 15 residues. V lost 2 bases to trimming and J lost 3 bases, with 10 bases between them. The CDR3 coding sequence is TGTGCCAGCAGCTTATCTAGCGCCGACACCGGGGAGCTGTTTTTT. Translated: CASSLSSADTGELFF.

V and J are TRBV7-9 and TRBJ2-5; 7 bases match TRBD1. This CDR3 has 12 amino acids. The germline gives CDR1 SEHNR, CDR2 FQNEAQ (reference sequence). The junction had 2 bases not matched to a gene; V was cut back by 5 bases and J by 5 bases. DNA of the CDR3: TGTGCCAGCAGCGAACAGGGGGAGACCCAGTACTTC. Its translation: CASSEQGETQYF. Drawing the rest from reference TRBV7-9 and TRBJ2-5, the complete variable domain is DTGVSQNPRHKITKRGQNVTFRCDPISEHNRLYWYRQTLGQGPEFLTYFQNEAQLEKSRLLSDRFSAERPKGSFSTLEIQRTEQGDSAMYLCASSEQGETQYFGPGTRLLVL.

The rearrangement joins TRBV7-7 to TRBJ2-2, with 7 bases aligning to TRBD1. Trimming took 1 base from V and 5 from J; bases not matched to a gene: 4. The CDR3 contains 15 residues. The germline CDR1 and CDR2 sequences are SSHAT and FNYEAQ (reference sequence). The CDR3 DNA follows: TGTGCCAGCAGCTTAGGCGAGACAGGGACCGGGGAGCTGTTTTTT. This translates into CASSLGETGTGELFF.

The V and J genes are TRBV30 and TRBJ1-1; TRBD1 aligns across 8 bases. Losses at the gene ends were 4 bases for V and 1 base for J; bases not matched to a gene: 2. Germline lookup yields CDR1 GTSNPN and CDR2 SVGIG (reference sequence). This CDR3 spans 13 amino acids. The CDR3 loop is CAWTGTGNTEAFF. The CDR3, as DNA: TGTGCCTGGACCGGGACAGGGAACACTGAAGCTTTCTTT.

This clone has just a few counts. V is TRBV19 and J is TRBJ2-1; possible D gene TRBD1, 5 bases. The CDR3 has 14 amino acids. V lost 2 bases, J lost 10 bases, and 15 bases lay in between. In germline, CDR1 is LNHDA, CDR2 SQIVND (reference sequence). In DNA, the CDR3 is TGTGCCAGTAGTATATTAGGGGCAGCGCGGGAGCAGTTCTTC. It translates to CASSILGAAREQFF.

CDR3 nucleotides: TGTGCCAGCAGTTTAGAATACGGCGGAGCAACTAATGAAAAACTGTTTTTT. Its protein is CASSLEYGGATNEKLFF. The chain couples TRBV28 to TRBJ1-4; no reliable D call. The V end was cut by 2 bases, the J end by 0 bases, with 13 bases between. The length of the CDR3 is 17 residues. The germline V gene has CDR1 MDHEN and CDR2 SYDVKM.

J is TRBJ1-6 and V is TRBV28, with 7 bases matching TRBD1. The CDR3 runs 17 residues. V lost 9 bases to trimming and J lost 0 bases; unmatched junction nucleotides: 11. Per the germline V gene, CDR1 is MDHEN and CDR2 is SYDVKM. CDR3 DNA: TGTGCCAGTACCGACAGGGACCTCAGCTCCTATAATTCACCCCTCCACTTT. Translated: CASTDRDLSSYNSPLHF. Full variable domain (remainder filled in from reference TRBV28 and TRBJ1-6): DVKVTQSSRYLVKRTGEKVFLECVQDMDHENMFWYRQDPGLGLRLIYFSYDVKMKEKGDIPEGYSVSREKKERFSLILESASTNQTSMYLCASTDRDLSSYNSPLHFGNGTRLTVT.